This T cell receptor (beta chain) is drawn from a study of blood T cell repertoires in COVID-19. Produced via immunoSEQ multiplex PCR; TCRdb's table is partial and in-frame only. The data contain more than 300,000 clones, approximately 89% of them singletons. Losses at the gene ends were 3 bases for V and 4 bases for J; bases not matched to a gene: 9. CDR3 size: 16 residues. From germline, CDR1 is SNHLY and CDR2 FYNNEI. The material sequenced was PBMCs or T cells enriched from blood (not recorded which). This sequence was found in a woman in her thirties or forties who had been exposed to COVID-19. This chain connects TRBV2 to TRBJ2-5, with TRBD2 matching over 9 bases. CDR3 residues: CASSDGAGGPGETQYF. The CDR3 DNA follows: TGTGCCAGCAGTGACGGCGCGGGGGGGCCCGGAGAGACCCAGTACTTC.